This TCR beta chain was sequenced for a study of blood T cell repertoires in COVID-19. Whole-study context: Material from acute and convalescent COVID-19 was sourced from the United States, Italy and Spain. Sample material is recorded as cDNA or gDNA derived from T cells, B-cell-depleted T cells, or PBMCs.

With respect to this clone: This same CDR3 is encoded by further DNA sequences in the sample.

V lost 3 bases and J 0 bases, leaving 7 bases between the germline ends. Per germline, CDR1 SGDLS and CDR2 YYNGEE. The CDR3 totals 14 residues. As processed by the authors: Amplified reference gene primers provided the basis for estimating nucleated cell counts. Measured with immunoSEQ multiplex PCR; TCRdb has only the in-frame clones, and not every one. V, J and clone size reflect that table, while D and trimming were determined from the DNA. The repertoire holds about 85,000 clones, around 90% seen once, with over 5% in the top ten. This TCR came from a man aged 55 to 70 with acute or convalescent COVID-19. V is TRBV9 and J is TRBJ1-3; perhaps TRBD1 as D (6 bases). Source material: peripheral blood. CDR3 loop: CASSEQGSGNTIYF. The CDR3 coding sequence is TGTGCCAGCAGCGAACAGGGCTCTGGAAACACCATATATTTT.